These T cell receptor beta chains were read from a single sample in a study of radiation and T cells in renal cell carcinoma. Libraries were prepared by immunoSEQ multiplex PCR; TCRdb keeps only in-frame clonotypes and omits some of them. The sample lists about 140,000 clones, roughly 85% seen once, with roughly 25% in the top ten. The sample was blood, taken from a patient whose treatment included radiotherapy and nephrectomy. The receptors here all came from a woman in her forties or fifties with renal cell carcinoma. The CDR3 runs from the conserved cysteine through the conserved F or W. Fields, in order: D gene, V gene, J gene, clone size, CDR3 DNA, CDR3 protein. D genes are given only for firm matches. Expanded clones are given a class, and other clones once, few, many or no size at all.

>NA|TRBV4-3|TRBJ2-2|NA
TGCGCCAGCAGCCAAAGGGTTCAAGGTGCCGGGGAGCTGTTTTTT
CASSQRVQGAGELFF
>NA|TRBV29-1|TRBJ1-1|NA
TGCAGCGTTGGCCCTCGGCGCACTGAAGCTTTCTTT
CSVGPRRTEAFF
>NA|TRBV14|TRBJ2-3|once
TGTGCCAGCAGCCATTGGGGGAGGCTCACAGATACGCAGTATTTT
CASSHWGRLTDTQYF
>NA|TRBV5-4|TRBJ2-3|many
TGTGCCAGCAGCACCTCGTTAACAACAGATACGCAGTATTTT
CASSTSLTTDTQYF
>NA|TRBV29-1|TRBJ1-2|NA
TGCAGCGTGGGGGTTAGGGGCTTTGGCTACACCTTC
CSVGVRGFGYTF
>NA|TRBV19|TRBJ1-4|NA
TGTGCCAGTAGTATCCCGGAACGTGAAAAACTGTTTTTT
CASSIPEREKLFF
>NA|TRBV27|TRBJ1-5|NA
TGTGCCGTGGGACTCCAGCCCCAGCATTTT
CAVGLQPQHF
>TRBD1|TRBV5-6|TRBJ2-5|NA
TGTGCCAGCAGCTTCTTGACAGGGACAAATCGGGAGTACTTC
CASSFLTGTNREYF
>TRBD2|TRBV19|TRBJ2-2|NA
TGTGCCAGTGAACTAGCGGGGAACACCGGGGAGCTGTTTTTT
CASELAGNTGELFF
>TRBD1|TRBV2|TRBJ1-5|once
TGTGCCAGCAGAGTTACAGGGGACTTTAGCAATCAGCCCCAGCATTTT
CASRVTGDFSNQPQHF
>NA|TRBV5-4|TRBJ2-2|NA
TGTGCCAGCAGCTCCCGACTCGGGCGCGGTACCGGGGAGCTGTTTTTT
CASSSRLGRGTGELFF
>NA|TRBV5-1|TRBJ2-7|NA
TGCGCCAGCAGCTTCTCTCTCTCCTACGAGCAGTACTTC
CASSFSLSYEQYF
>NA|TRBV11-3|TRBJ2-1|NA
TGTGCCAGCTCTTCGGACAGCGCGTACAATGAGCAGTTCTTC
CASSSDSAYNEQFF
>TRBD2|TRBV7-2|TRBJ2-7|once
TGTGCCAGCAGCTTCCGGACTAGCGAGCCTCCCCTTTACGAGCAGTACTTC
CASSFRTSEPPLYEQYF
>NA|TRBV5-1|TRBJ2-3|NA
TGCGCCAGCAGCGACGAGGTTAGCACAGATACGCAGTATTTT
CASSDEVSTDTQYF
>TRBD2|TRBV10-3|TRBJ2-1|NA
TGTGCCATATCAAGGACTAGCGGGAGGGCGGGTGAGCAGTTCTTC
CAISRTSGRAGEQFF
>NA|TRBV27|TRBJ1-5|NA
TGTGCCAGCAGTTCAGGCTATAGCAATCAGCCCCAGCATTTT
CASSSGYSNQPQHF
>TRBD2|TRBV6-5|TRBJ2-7|NA
TGTGCCAGCAGTTCCCTCCCGGCTAGCGGGACCTACGAGCAGTACTTC
CASSSLPASGTYEQYF
>NA|TRBV6-5|TRBJ1-2|NA
TGTGCCAGCAGTTACGGGAATCTATATGGCTACACCTTC
CASSYGNLYGYTF
>NA|TRBV18|TRBJ2-1|NA
TGTGCCAGCTCACCTTCACTAGACGACTCCTACAATGAGCAGTTCTTC
CASSPSLDDSYNEQFF
>NA|TRBV4-1|TRBJ2-5|NA
TGCGCCAGCAGCCAATCCCGTAGGGAGACCCAGTACTTC
CASSQSRRETQYF
>TRBD1|TRBV7-7|TRBJ2-5|NA
TGTGCCAGCAGCTTCGACAGGGGGCAGGAGACCCAGTACTTC
CASSFDRGQETQYF